The clone carrying this T cell receptor beta chain was counted ten times or more. Its cognate antigen is unknown. TCRdb ran MiXCR on the multiplex PCR reads and lists one entry per CDR3 protein. The table records approximately 230,000 distinct CDR3 sequences, roughly a third of them present only once. This sample stems from a study of breast tumors, draining lymph nodes, adjacent tissues. Notes on the study in general: Luminal-like breast cancer showed significantly higher tumor–nontumor repertoire similarity than basal-like. Tumor TCR diversity was below lymph nodes but above nontumor tissue.

V lost 4 bases, J lost 4 bases, and 13 bases lay in between. The CDR3 totals 14 residues. Germline V CDR1 and CDR2: MRHNA, SNTAGT. Samples came from axillary lymph nodes draining the breast cancer. This chain connects TRBV6-4 to TRBJ2-5, with D perhaps matching TRBD1 (6 bases). The clonotype comes from a female donor with breast cancer. Some clones in this sample may be carry-over from other donors' samples. Sequenced: axillary lymph node tissue. This CDR3 is CASSVGQIGETQYF. For the CDR3, the DNA is TGTGCCAGCAGTGTTGGACAGATCGGAGAGACCCAGTACTTC.